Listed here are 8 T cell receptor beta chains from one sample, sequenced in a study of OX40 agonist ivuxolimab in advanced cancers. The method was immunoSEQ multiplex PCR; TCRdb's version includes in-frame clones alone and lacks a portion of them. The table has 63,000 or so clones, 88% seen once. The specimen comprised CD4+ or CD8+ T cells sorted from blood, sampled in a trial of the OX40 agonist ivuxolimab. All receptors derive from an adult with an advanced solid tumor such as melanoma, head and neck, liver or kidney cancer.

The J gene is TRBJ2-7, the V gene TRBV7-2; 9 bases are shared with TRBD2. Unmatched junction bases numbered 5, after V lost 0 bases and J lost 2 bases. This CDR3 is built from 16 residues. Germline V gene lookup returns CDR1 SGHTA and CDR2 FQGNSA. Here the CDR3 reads CASSLASSSGAYEQYF. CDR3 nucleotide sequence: TGTGCCAGCAGCTTAGCTTCGTCTAGCGGGGCCTACGAGCAGTACTTC.

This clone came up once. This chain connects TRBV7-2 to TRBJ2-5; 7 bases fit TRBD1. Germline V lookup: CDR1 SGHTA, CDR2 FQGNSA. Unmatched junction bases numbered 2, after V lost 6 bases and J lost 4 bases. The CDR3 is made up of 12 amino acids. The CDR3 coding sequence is TGTGCCAGCAGGAGACAGGGAGAGACCCAGTACTTC. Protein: CASRRQGETQYF.

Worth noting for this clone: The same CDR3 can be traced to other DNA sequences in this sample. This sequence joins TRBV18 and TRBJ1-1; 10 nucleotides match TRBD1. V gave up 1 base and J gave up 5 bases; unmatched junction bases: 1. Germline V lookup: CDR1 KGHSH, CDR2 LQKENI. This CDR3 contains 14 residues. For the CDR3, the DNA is TGTGCCAGCTCACCACGGACAGGGGGGACTGAAGCTTTCTTT. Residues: CASSPRTGGTEAFF.

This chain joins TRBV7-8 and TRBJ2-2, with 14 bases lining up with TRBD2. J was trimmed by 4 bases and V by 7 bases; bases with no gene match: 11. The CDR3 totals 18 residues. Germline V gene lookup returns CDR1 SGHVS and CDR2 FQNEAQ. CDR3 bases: TGTGCCAGCACCGGACTAGCGGGAGGCTCCGGGGGCACCGGGGAGCTGTTTTTT. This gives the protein CASTGLAGGSGGTGELFF.

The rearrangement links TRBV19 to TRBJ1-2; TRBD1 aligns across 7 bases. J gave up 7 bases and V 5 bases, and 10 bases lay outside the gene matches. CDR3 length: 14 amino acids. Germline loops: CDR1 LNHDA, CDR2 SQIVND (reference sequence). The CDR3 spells CASSLQTGYSGYTF. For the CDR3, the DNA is TGTGCCAGTAGTCTACAGACAGGGTATAGTGGCTACACCTTC.

The CDR3 nucleotides are TGTGCCAGCAGCCACCCTGGGGACACCATATATTTT. It yields the protein CASSHPGDTIYF. V is TRBV4-2 and J is TRBJ1-3; D remains ambiguous. V was trimmed by 3 bases and J by 8 bases, leaving 8 bases between them. The CDR3 has 12 amino acids. Germline V CDR1 and CDR2: LGHNA, YNFKEQ.

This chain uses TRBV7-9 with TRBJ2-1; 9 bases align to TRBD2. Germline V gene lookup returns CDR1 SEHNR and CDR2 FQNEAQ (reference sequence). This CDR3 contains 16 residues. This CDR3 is CANPPGLAIPGNEQFF. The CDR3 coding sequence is TGTGCTAATCCTCCGGGACTAGCCATCCCCGGGAATGAGCAGTTCTTC.

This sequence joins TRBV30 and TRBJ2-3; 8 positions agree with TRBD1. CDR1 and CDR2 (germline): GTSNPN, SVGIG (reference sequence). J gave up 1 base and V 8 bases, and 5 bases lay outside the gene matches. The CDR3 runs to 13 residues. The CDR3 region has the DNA TGTGCCAGCTCGACAGGGGGCACAGATACGCAGTATTTT. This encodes CASSTGGTDTQYF. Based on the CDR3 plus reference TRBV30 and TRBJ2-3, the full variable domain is SQTIHQWPATLVQPVGSPLSLECTVEGTSNPNLYWYRQAAGRGLQLLFYSVGIGQISSEVPQNLSASRPQDRQFILSSKKLLLSDSGFYLCASSTGGTDTQYFGPGTRLTVL.